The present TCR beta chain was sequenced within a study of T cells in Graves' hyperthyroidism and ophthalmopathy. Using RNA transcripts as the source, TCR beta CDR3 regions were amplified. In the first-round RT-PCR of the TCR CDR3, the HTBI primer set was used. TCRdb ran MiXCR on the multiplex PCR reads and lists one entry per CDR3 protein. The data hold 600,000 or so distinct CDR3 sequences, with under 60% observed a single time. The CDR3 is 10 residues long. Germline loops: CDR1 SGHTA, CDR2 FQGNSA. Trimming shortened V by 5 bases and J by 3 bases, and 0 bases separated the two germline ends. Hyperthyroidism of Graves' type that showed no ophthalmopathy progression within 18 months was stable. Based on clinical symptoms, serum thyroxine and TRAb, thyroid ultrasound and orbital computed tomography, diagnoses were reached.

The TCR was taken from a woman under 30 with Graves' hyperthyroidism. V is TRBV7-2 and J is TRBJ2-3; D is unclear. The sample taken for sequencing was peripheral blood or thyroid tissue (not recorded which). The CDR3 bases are TGTGCCAGCAGCACAGATACGCAGTATTTT. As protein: CASSTDTQYF.